This T cell receptor beta chain appears in the sequencing data of a study of Ad26.COV2.S vaccination and SARS-CoV-2 variants. The overall study: Ad26.COV2.S, an intramuscular injection, was given once or twice 56 days apart.

Generated by immunoSEQ multiplex PCR, the TCRdb table keeps only in-frame clones and is missing some. The sample holds about 480,000 clones; around 88% are singletons and the top ten take 9.5% to 15%. CDR3 length: 15 residues. Germline V CDR1 and CDR2: LNHDA, SQIVND (reference sequence). V lost 2 bases and J lost 1, with 12 bases in between. Treatment here: over 15 received Ad26.COV2.S at low or high dose, single or two shots; roughly five received placebo; per-sample allocation not given. The samples were gathered on day 63 after the first injection of vaccine or placebo. What was given as vaccine was an Ad26 vector encoding Wuhan-strain SARS-CoV-2 spike. In regard to this clone: Antigen unknown.

Regarding the study as a whole: It was vaccine recipients, not placebo recipients, who had the higher spike-specific TCR breadth. Vaccine and placebo recipients had comparable breadth of non-spike TCRs.

Specimen: peripheral blood, collected in a trial of Ad26.COV2.S vaccine versus placebo. This chain uses TRBV19 with TRBJ2-7; D uncertain. The origin of this receptor is a person aged 18-60 years who received the Ad26.COV2.S COVID-19 vaccine or a placebo. The CDR3 nucleotides read TGTGCCAGTAGTATATCACCCCTCCCATCCTACGAGCAGTACTTC. This sequence encodes CASSISPLPSYEQYF.